This T cell receptor beta chain is from a study of blood T cell repertoires in COVID-19. Background on the study: Samples taken during acute and convalescent COVID-19 were collected in the United States, Italy and Spain. Sample material is recorded as cDNA or gDNA derived from T cells, B-cell-depleted T cells, or PBMCs.

Trimming pared 6 bases from V and 0 bases from J, leaving 20 bases between. Germline V gene data show CDR1 as SGHTA and CDR2 as FQGNSA. This CDR3 is built from 17 residues. Recovered status in Cohort 3 required two negative PCRs, clearance, or symptom resolution. Clones were read by immunoSEQ multiplex PCR, and TCRdb kept only the in-frame ones, dropping some. The table includes a few hundred thousand clones, 82% detected once. Sample: PBMCs or T cells enriched from blood (not recorded which). The TCR was taken from a man aged 40-55 years who had recovered from COVID-19. This chain joins TRBV7-2 and TRBJ1-1; D is unresolved. The DNA for the CDR3 is TGTGCCAGCAGGCCCGAATGGCCCCGCTTCATGAACACTGAAGCTTTCTTT. Its protein product is CASRPEWPRFMNTEAFF.